This TCR beta chain is from a study of low-dose radiotherapy and immunotherapy resistance in tumors. The time point here: after trial treatment. Indicated treatment: LDRT plus nivolumab, ipilimumab, low-dose cyclophosphamide and aspirin (RACIN trial). Every donor was treated with nivolumab, ipilimumab, aspirin, low-dose cyclophosphamide and also low-dose radiotherapy. Germline CDR1 ENHRY, CDR2 SYGVKD. V dropped 6 bases and J dropped 0; count of bases not matched to a gene: 4. The CDR3 consists of 15 residues. Amplification, which lasted around 20 PCR cycles, used a constant-region primer and V-primer adapter to amplify TCRs. TCRdb reprocessed the reads via MiXCR and lists one record per CDR3 protein. The sample yields approximately 52,000 distinct CDR3 sequences, roughly 31% seen once. This clonotype was observed at least ten times.

The sequencing used PBMCs, collected after low-dose radiotherapy plus immunotherapy. V gene TRBV10-3 combines with J gene TRBJ2-3; 9 nucleotides match TRBD2. The receptor's source is a male donor with rectosigmoid adenocarcinoma. CDR3 loop: CAISSAGGSTDTQYF. In DNA, the CDR3 is TGTGCCATCAGCTCAGCGGGAGGAAGCACAGATACGCAGTATTTT.